Given below is one T cell receptor beta chain in context. Its matching antigen is unknown. The record originates from a study of regulatory T cells in long-lasting Graves disease. Study findings and constraints: With a small sample size, accuracy may have been reduced.

CDR3 size: 13 residues. The V segment lost 1 base and the J segment 15 bases; nucleotides outside the gene matches: 7. The germline gives CDR1 LNHDA, CDR2 SQIVND (reference sequence). Arm-PCR with iRepertoire HTBI primers amplified the CDR3 regions for these TCR beta libraries. TCRdb redid the calling of the multiplex PCR reads with MiXCR, one entry per CDR3 protein. Among under 250,000 distinct CDR3 sequences listed, roughly 19% were seen once. The time point: newly diagnosed GD, antithyroid drugs for less than 3 months. The TCR library was made from RNA extracted from PBMCs. An endocrinology department located in Xi'an, China, was where the patients came from. These sequences were also reported in another study, on T cells in Graves' hyperthyroidism and ophthalmopathy. This second report adds: The primer set for the first-round RT-PCR of the TCR CDR3 was HTBI.

The chain joins TRBV19 to TRBJ2-1, with 9 bases lining up with TRBD1. The material sequenced was peripheral blood mononuclear cells (PBMCs), taken at new diagnosis, from a patient treated with antithyroid drugs. This receptor was taken from a woman aged 25 to 39 with Graves disease. The CDR3 DNA sequence: TGTGCCAGTAGTATAGTGGGACAGGGCGAGAGGTTCTTC. This sequence encodes CASSIVGQGERFF.